A selection of T cell receptor beta chains follows, all from one sample in a study of T cells in Graves' hyperthyroidism and ophthalmopathy. TCRdb redid the calling of the multiplex PCR reads with MiXCR, one entry per CDR3 protein. The profile shows approximately 590,000 distinct CDR3 sequences, roughly 14% of them singletons. The sample was blood. The receptors derive from a woman aged 25 to 39 with Graves' hyperthyroidism. CDR3s leave out the opening cysteine and the closing phenylalanine or tryptophan. Clone size is shown for a subset of rows, as once, few, many or a class of expanded clone.

>12|-|TRBJ2-5|TRBV29-1
SAIWTGGQETQY
>10|many|TRBJ2-7|TRBV7-9
ASSRLGNEQY
>18|many|TRBJ2-1|TRBV2
ASSRPTSGRTLAPYNEQF
>13|many|TRBJ1-1|TRBV7-2
ASSLEAIPNTEAF
>13|few|TRBJ2-6|TRBV10-3
AISESFSGANVLT
>16|many|TRBJ2-5|TRBV7-9
ASSPTPLRGRSQETQY
>13|few|TRBJ1-2|TRBV7-9
ASTIPKRPFYGYT
>11|many|TRBJ2-7|TRBV12-3/TRBV12-4
ASSGGNGYEQY
>15|many|TRBJ1-2|TRBV6-1
ASSETPYDGPNYGYT
>12|-|TRBJ1-5|TRBV4-1
ASGQNRVDQPQH
>11|many|TRBJ2-7|TRBV11-2
ASSLDPPYEQY